Presented here are 9 T cell receptor beta chains from one specimen sequenced in a study of shared clonotypes between healthy human individuals. Naive CD8 cells comprised CD45RO-negative, CCR7-positively selected cells, excluding terminally differentiated effector memory CD45RA+ cells. Profiled with immunoSEQ multiplex PCR; TCRdb holds only in-frame clones, not every one. The data contain millions of clones, roughly 91% of them seen just once; the ten biggest clones take up roughly 1.8%. Sequencing was carried out using naive CD8+ T cells from PBMCs. The receptors come from a man aged 18 to 29 in good health. Some clones in this sample may be carry-over from other donors' samples.

The gene calls are TRBV7-8 and TRBJ1-3; the match to TRBD1 covers 8 bases. Germline V lookup: CDR1 SGHVS, CDR2 FQNEAQ. The ends lost 0 bases at V and 4 bases at J; junction bases unmatched: 8. This CDR3 is built from 17 residues. CDR3 coding DNA: TGTGCCAGCAGCTTAGCGCCGCAGGGGGCTGGGGGAAACACCATATATTTT. Protein sequence: CASSLAPQGAGGNTIYF. The whole variable domain, remainder taken from reference TRBV7-8 and TRBJ1-3, is GAGVSQSPRYKVAKRGQDVALRCDPISGHVSLFWYQQALGQGPEFLTYFQNEAQLDKSGLPSDRFFAERPEGSVSTLKIQRTQQEDSAVYLCASSLAPQGAGGNTIYFGEGSWLTVV.

V gene TRBV19 combines with J gene TRBJ1-2; D unresolved. Germline CDR1 and CDR2: LNHDA and SQIVND (reference sequence). The CDR3 covers 12 residues. V was cut by 10 bases and J by 7 bases, with 16 bases left in between. The CDR3 DNA sequence: TGTGCCACCCCCGCTCCTGGGTCTGGCTACACCTTC. Its translation is CATPAPGSGYTF.

V gene TRBV11-2 combines with J gene TRBJ2-1; tentatively, D is TRBD2 (5 bases). Germline V gene data show CDR1 as SGHAT and CDR2 as FQNNGV. V was cut by 4 bases and J by 7 bases, with 17 bases left in between. There are 15 residues in the CDR3. CDR3 in amino acids: CASSSVGWERNEQFF. The CDR3, as DNA: TGTGCCAGCAGCTCTGTAGGCTGGGAGCGAAATGAGCAGTTCTTC.

The V call is TRBV4-2, the J call TRBJ2-3; TRBD2 matches at 9 bases. J was trimmed by 2 bases and V by 0 bases; bases with no gene match: 6. The CDR3 covers 17 residues. CDR1 and CDR2 (germline): LGHNA, YNFKEQ. The CDR3 DNA reads TGTGCCAGCAGCCAAGACGGCGGGAGGGAAATCACAGATACGCAGTATTTT. It translates to CASSQDGGREITDTQYF.

This chain connects TRBV11-2 to TRBJ2-7; TRBD2 is a possible D gene (7 bases). The CDR3 consists of 16 residues. V was shortened by 7 bases and J by 4 bases, with 23 bases between the two germline ends. Germline-derived CDR1 and CDR2 are SGHAT and FQNNGV. CDR3 sequence (DNA): TGTGCCAGCACCCCAGGGGACGGGGGGAGTGGTTACGAGCAGTACTTC. Protein: CASTPGDGGSGYEQYF.

V is TRBV4-1 and J is TRBJ2-3; 8 nucleotides line up with TRBD1. With V trimmed by 4 bases and J by 2 bases, 5 bases remained unmatched. This CDR3 has 15 residues. Per the germline V gene, CDR1 is MGHRA and CDR2 is YSYEKL. The CDR3 is CASSRGQGATDTQYF. The CDR3 nucleotides are TGCGCCAGCAGCCGCGGACAGGGAGCCACAGATACGCAGTATTTT.

The gene calls are TRBV6-1 and TRBJ2-1, with 10 bases that match TRBD1. Germline assignment: CDR1 MNHNS and CDR2 SASEGT. Unmatched junction bases numbered 15, after V lost 7 bases and J lost 12 bases. The CDR3 is 15 residues long. This CDR3 reads CASNRATGGLQVQFF. The CDR3 DNA is TGTGCCAGCAATCGGGCGACAGGGGGCCTACAGGTGCAGTTCTTC.

The gene calls are TRBV9 and TRBJ1-4; 10 bases agree with TRBD1. Germline values: CDR1 SGDLS, CDR2 YYNGEE. V shed 3 bases and J 7 bases; nucleotides not matched to a gene: 6. The CDR3 has 15 amino acids. Here the CDR3 DNA reads TGTGCCAGCAGCGAGACAGGGGGCAGAACTGAAAAACTGTTTTTT. As protein: CASSETGGRTEKLFF.

This clone was counted a single time. This chain connects TRBV7-2 to TRBJ2-7; weak D call: TRBD2 (6 bases). The CDR3 extends over 15 amino acids. Per the germline V gene, CDR1 is SGHTA and CDR2 is FQGNSA. Between the trimmed V and J ends, which lost 5 bases and 1 base, there was a span of 15 bases. Here the CDR3 reads CASSGRDSRSYEQYF. The CDR3 region has the DNA TGTGCCAGCAGCGGGCGGGATTCCAGATCCTACGAGCAGTACTTC.